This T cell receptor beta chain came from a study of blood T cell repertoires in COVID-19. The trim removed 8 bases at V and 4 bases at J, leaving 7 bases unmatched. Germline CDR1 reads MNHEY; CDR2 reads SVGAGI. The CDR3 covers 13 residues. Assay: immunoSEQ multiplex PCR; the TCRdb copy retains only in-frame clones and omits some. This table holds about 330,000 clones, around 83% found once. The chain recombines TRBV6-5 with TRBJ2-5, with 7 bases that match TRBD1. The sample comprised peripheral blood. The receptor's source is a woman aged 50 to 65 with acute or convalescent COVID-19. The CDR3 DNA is TGTGCCAGCGGCCGGGACAGCCTAGAGACCCAGTACTTC. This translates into CASGRDSLETQYF.